This T cell receptor (beta chain) stems from a study of early T cells in non-severe SARS-CoV-2 infection. Study-wide points: There was a bias toward anti-spike CD8 responses in VDJdb matching, which missed private and CD4 specificities.

The sample holds many counts of this clonotype. The target antigen is unknown. Trimming removed 5 bases from V and 2 bases from J; junction bases left unmatched: 16. CDR1 is SGHAT and CDR2 is FQNNGV in the germline V gene. This CDR3 is 19 amino acids long. One entry per CDR3 protein, called by TCRdb with MiXCR from the 5' RACE reads. The repertoire has tens of thousands of distinct CDR3 sequences, under 13% of them found once; the top ten carry about 9.6%. The rearrangement joins TRBV11-2 to TRBJ2-4, with 9 bases fitting TRBD1. Sample: whole blood. This clonotype originated in an adult who was a healthcare worker with PCR-confirmed SARS-CoV-2 infection or an uninfected control (not recorded which). In nucleotides, the CDR3 is TGTGCCAGCAGCCTAATGCCAACAAATGACAGGGGGACCAAAAACATTCAGTACTTC. Translating it yields CASSLMPTNDRGTKNIQYF.